A selection of T cell receptor beta chains follows, all from one sample in a study of T cell responses to AZD1222 COVID-19 vaccine. Using immunoSEQ multiplex PCR, the repertoire was profiled, and TCRdb retains in-frame clones only, with some absent. The sample carries 250,000 to 300,000 clones, around 93% recorded once. This specimen was peripheral blood, taken 28 days after the second AZD1222 dose. The receptors stem from an adult who received the AZD1222 COVID-19 vaccine. Each CDR3 is given with its conserved first and last residue. Each record gives: CDR3 protein, CDR3 DNA, D gene, V gene, J gene, clone size, CDR3 length. A D gene is named only where the DNA matches it firmly. Clone size appears in some rows only: once, few, many, or a class for an expanded clone.

CDR3: CASSMSGAEAFF
DNA: TGTGCCAGTAGTATGTCGGGGGCTGAAGCTTTCTTT
D: .
V: TRBV19
J: TRBJ1-1
size: .
length: 12

CDR3: CASSYVSDQETQYF
DNA: TGTGCCAGCAGTTACGTGTCGGACCAAGAGACCCAGTACTTC
D: .
V: TRBV6-2/TRBV6-3
J: TRBJ2-5
size: .
length: 14

CDR3: CASSPRRRMNTEAFF
DNA: TGTGCCAGCAGTCCCCGGCGCAGGATGAACACTGAAGCTTTCTTT
D: .
V: TRBV28
J: TRBJ1-1
size: .
length: 15

CDR3: CASSLGGVRSNQPQHF
DNA: TGTGCCAGCAGCTTAGGAGGGGTTAGGAGCAATCAGCCCCAGCATTTT
D: .
V: TRBV7-8
J: TRBJ1-5
size: .
length: 16

CDR3: CASRGTSGSAYEQYF
DNA: TGCGCCAGCAGAGGGACGAGCGGCTCCGCCTACGAGCAGTACTTC
D: .
V: TRBV5-1
J: TRBJ2-7
size: .
length: 15

CDR3: CASSRVVTASYEQYF
DNA: TGCGCCAGCAGCCGAGTTGTGACAGCTTCCTACGAGCAGTACTTC
D: .
V: TRBV4-1
J: TRBJ2-7
size: .
length: 15

CDR3: CASSGGSTNEKLFF
DNA: TGCGCCAGCAGTGGGGGCTCAACTAATGAAAAACTGTTTTTT
D: .
V: TRBV5-1
J: TRBJ1-4
size: .
length: 14

CDR3: CASSAQVNSPLHF
DNA: TGTGCCAGCAGTGCACAGGTTAATTCACCCCTCCACTTT
D: .
V: TRBV25-1
J: TRBJ1-6
size: once
length: 13

CDR3: CASSDEGAGEKLFF
DNA: TGTGCCAGCAGTGATGAGGGGGCCGGGGAAAAACTGTTTTTT
D: TRBD1
V: TRBV2
J: TRBJ1-4
size: .
length: 14

CDR3: CASSYRMGLQETQYF
DNA: TGTGCCAGCAGTTACCGGATGGGGCTCCAAGAGACCCAGTACTTC
D: .
V: TRBV6-5
J: TRBJ2-5
size: .
length: 15

CDR3: CASSAPPGQGSHEQYF
DNA: TGCGCCAGCAGCGCACCCCCGGGACAGGGGTCCCACGAGCAGTACTTC
D: TRBD1
V: TRBV5-1
J: TRBJ2-7
size: .
length: 16

CDR3: CASRTEGTEAFF
DNA: TGTGCCAGCAGGACAGAGGGGACTGAAGCTTTCTTT
D: .
V: TRBV27
J: TRBJ1-1
size: .
length: 12

CDR3: CSDTDRGINEQFF
DNA: TGCAGCGACACGGACAGGGGAATCAATGAGCAGTTCTTC
D: TRBD1
V: TRBV29-1
J: TRBJ2-1
size: .
length: 13

CDR3: CASSQEDGGAFF
DNA: TGTGCCAGCAGTCAGGAGGACGGAGGAGCTTTCTTT
D: .
V: TRBV2
J: TRBJ1-1
size: .
length: 12

CDR3: CASSSGDRVGEQYF
DNA: TGCGCCAGCAGCTCGGGGGACAGGGTGGGCGAGCAGTACTTC
D: TRBD1
V: TRBV5-1
J: TRBJ2-7
size: .
length: 14

CDR3: CASSWGQVNTEAFF
DNA: TGTGCCAGCAGCTGGGGACAGGTGAACACTGAAGCTTTCTTT
D: TRBD1
V: TRBV5-5
J: TRBJ1-1
size: once
length: 14

CDR3: CASSTQAGTGSPYEQYF
DNA: TGTGCCAGCAGCACCCAAGCCGGGACAGGGAGTCCCTACGAGCAGTACTTC
D: TRBD1
V: TRBV7-2
J: TRBJ2-7
size: .
length: 17

CDR3: CASSPVRSNEQFF
DNA: TGTGCCAGCTCACCCGTGAGGTCCAATGAGCAGTTCTTC
D: .
V: TRBV18
J: TRBJ2-1
size: .
length: 13

CDR3: CASSGMLAGGGELFF
DNA: TGTGCCAGTAGTGGGATGTTAGCGGGAGGCGGGGAGCTGTTTTTT
D: TRBD2
V: TRBV19
J: TRBJ2-2
size: .
length: 15

CDR3: CASSEMGRQETQYF
DNA: TGCGCCAGCAGCGAAATGGGACGCCAAGAGACCCAGTACTTC
D: .
V: TRBV5-1
J: TRBJ2-5
size: .
length: 14

CDR3: CASSLGTSGREGNEQFF
DNA: TGTGCCAGCAGCTTAGGGACTAGCGGGAGGGAAGGGAATGAGCAGTTCTTC
D: TRBD2
V: TRBV7-2
J: TRBJ2-1
size: .
length: 17

CDR3: CAWSKAGQGLNTEAFF
DNA: TGTGCCTGGAGTAAAGCCGGACAGGGCCTGAACACTGAAGCTTTCTTT
D: TRBD1
V: TRBV30
J: TRBJ1-1
size: .
length: 16

CDR3: CASIRQGRGEAFF
DNA: TGTGCCAGCATTCGACAGGGTAGAGGTGAAGCTTTCTTT
D: TRBD1
V: TRBV12-3/TRBV12-4
J: TRBJ1-1
size: .
length: 13

CDR3: CASSVTGGGQDQPQHF
DNA: TGTGCCAGTAGTGTTACAGGGGGCGGGCAGGATCAGCCCCAGCATTTT
D: TRBD1
V: TRBV19
J: TRBJ1-5
size: .
length: 16

CDR3: CASSQDTSSGANVLTF
DNA: TGTGCCAGCAGCCAAGATACTAGCTCTGGGGCCAACGTCCTGACTTTC
D: .
V: TRBV4-2
J: TRBJ2-6
size: few
length: 16